The source of this TCR beta chain is a study of long-term antiretroviral therapy in people with HIV. Overall study findings and caveats: Data on ART adherence, viral resistance or therapy changes were unavailable.

Survey-level resolution applied to immunoSEQ assay v3.0. The table came from immunoSEQ multiplex PCR; TCRdb's copy has only in-frame clones and leaves some out. The top ten clones hold roughly 10% of a sample with 20,000 to 25,000 clones, 76% of them seen once. A word on this clone: Its antigen remains unidentified.

Sequencing was performed on unsorted PBMCs, taken 1.1 years before starting antiretroviral therapy. This receptor was obtained from a woman aged 40 to 50 with HIV.

CDR3 sequence reads: CASSLFVNEQFF. In nucleotides, the CDR3 is TGTGCCAGCAGCCTATTTGTGAATGAGCAGTTCTTC. The chain joins TRBV7-2 to TRBJ2-1; D is unclear. This CDR3 region has 12 residues. CDR1 is SGHTA, CDR2 FQGNSA, per germline. V lost 5 bases and J lost 7, with 9 bases in between.